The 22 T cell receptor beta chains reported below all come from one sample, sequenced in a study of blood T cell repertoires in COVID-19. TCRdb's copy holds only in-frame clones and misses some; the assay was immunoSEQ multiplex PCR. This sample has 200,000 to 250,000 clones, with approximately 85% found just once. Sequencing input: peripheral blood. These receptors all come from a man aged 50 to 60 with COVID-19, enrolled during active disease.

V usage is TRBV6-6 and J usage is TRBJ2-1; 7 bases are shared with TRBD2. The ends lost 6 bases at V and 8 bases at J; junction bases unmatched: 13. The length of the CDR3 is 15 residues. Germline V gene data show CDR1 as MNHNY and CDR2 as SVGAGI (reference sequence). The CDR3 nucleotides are TGTGCCAGCAGCATAGGGACTACGACTTTGCATGAGCAGTTCTTC. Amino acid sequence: CASSIGTTTLHEQFF.

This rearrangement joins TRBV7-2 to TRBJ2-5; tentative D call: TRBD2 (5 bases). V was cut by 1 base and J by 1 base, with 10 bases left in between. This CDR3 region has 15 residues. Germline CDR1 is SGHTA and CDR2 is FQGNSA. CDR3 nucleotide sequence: TGTGCCAGCAGCTTAGGCCCGGGATTCCAAGAGACCCAGTACTTC. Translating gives CASSLGPGFQETQYF.

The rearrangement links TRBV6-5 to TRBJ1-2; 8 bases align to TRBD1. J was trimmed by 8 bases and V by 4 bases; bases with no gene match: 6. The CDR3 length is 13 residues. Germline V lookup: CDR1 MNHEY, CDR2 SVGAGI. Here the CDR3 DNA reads TGTGCCAGCAGTTGGGGACAGGCCCTAGGCTACACCTTC. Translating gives CASSWGQALGYTF.

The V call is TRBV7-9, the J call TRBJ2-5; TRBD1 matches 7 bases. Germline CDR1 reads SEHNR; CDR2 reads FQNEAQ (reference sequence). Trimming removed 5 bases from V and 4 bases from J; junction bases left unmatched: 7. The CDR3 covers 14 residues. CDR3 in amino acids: CASSLKQGRETQYF. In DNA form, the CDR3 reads TGTGCCAGCAGCCTGAAACAGGGGCGAGAGACCCAGTACTTC.

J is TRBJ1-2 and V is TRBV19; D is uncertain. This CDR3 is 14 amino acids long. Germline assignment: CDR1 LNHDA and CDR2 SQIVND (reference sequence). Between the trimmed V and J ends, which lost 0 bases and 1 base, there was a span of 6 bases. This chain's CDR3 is CASSIESFNYGYTF. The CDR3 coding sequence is TGTGCCAGTAGTATAGAATCATTTAACTATGGCTACACCTTC.

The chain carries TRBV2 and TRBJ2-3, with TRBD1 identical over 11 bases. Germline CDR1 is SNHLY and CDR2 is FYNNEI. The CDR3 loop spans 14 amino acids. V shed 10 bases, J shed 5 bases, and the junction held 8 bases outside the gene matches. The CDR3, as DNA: TGTGCCATTCCTCGGGACAGGGGGGTAGATACGCAGTATTTT. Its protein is CAIPRDRGVDTQYF.

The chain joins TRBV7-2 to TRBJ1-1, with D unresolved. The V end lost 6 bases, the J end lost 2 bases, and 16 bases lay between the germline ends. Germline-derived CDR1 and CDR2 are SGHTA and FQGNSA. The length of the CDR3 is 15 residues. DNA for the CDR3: TGTGCCAGCAGGCTCCGAAACAGAGACAACACTGAAGCTTTCTTT. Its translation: CASRLRNRDNTEAFF.

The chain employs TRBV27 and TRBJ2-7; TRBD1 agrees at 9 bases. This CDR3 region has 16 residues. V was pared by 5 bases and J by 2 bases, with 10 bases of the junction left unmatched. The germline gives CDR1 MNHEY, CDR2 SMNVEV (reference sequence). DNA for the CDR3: TGTGCCAGCAGTCGAATTACCGGGACAGGGACCTACGAGCAGTACTTC. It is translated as CASSRITGTGTYEQYF.

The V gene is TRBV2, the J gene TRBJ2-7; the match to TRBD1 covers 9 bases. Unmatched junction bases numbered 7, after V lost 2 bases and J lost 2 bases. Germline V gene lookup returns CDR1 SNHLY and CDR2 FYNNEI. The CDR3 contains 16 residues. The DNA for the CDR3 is TGTGCCAGCAGTGAACGTGACAGGGGGGGCCCCTACGAGCAGTACTTC. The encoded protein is CASSERDRGGPYEQYF.

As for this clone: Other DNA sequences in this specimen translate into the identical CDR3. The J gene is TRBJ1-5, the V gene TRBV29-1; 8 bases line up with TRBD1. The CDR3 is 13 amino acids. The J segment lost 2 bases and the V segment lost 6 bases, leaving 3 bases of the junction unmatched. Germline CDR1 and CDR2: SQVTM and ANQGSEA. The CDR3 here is CSVGQGGNQPQHF. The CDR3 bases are TGCAGCGTCGGACAGGGAGGCAATCAGCCCCAGCATTTT.

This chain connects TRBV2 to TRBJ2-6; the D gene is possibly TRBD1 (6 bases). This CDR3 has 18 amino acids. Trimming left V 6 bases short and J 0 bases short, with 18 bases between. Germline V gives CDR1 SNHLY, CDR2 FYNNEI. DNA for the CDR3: TGTGCCAGCAGGGGACACCCCAGGGGTCCCTCTGGGGCCAACGTCCTGACTTTC. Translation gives CASRGHPRGPSGANVLTF.

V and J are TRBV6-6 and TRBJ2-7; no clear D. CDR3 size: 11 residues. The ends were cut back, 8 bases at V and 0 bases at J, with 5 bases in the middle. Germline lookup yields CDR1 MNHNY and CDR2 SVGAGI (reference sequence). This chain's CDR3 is CASGHSYEQYF. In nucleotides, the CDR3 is TGTGCCAGCGGGCACTCCTACGAGCAGTACTTC.

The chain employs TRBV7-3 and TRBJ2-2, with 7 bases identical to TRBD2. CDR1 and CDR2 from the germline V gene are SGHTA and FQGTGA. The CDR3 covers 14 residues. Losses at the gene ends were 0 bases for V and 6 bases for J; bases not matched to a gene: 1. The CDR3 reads CASSLTAGSGELFF. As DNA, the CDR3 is TGTGCCAGCAGCTTAACAGCGGGGTCCGGGGAGCTGTTTTTT.

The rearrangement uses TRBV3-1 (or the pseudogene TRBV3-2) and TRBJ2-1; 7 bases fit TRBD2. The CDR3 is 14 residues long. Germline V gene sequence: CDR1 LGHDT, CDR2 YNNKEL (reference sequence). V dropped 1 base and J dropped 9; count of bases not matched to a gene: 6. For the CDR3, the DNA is TGTGCCAGCAGCCAAGTGGGAGGGAGGGGTGAGCAGTTCTTC. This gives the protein CASSQVGGRGEQFF.

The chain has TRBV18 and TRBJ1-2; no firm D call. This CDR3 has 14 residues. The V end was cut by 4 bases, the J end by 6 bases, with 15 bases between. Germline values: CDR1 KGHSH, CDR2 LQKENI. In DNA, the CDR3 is TGTGCCAGCTCACTGGACTCGTGGCTAAATGGCTACACCTTC. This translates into CASSLDSWLNGYTF.

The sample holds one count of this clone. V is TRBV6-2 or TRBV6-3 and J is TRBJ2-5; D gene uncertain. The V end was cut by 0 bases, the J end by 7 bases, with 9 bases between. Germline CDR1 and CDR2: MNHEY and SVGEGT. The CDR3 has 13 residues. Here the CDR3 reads CASSYSSVGTQYF. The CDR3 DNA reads TGTGCCAGCAGTTACTCAAGCGTCGGGACCCAGTACTTC.

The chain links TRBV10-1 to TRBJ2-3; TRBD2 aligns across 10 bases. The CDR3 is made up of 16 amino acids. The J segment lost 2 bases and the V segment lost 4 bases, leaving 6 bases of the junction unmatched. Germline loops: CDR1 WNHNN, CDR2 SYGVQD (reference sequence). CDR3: CASSALAGANTDTQYF. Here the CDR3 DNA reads TGCGCCAGCAGTGCCCTAGCGGGGGCCAACACAGATACGCAGTATTTT.

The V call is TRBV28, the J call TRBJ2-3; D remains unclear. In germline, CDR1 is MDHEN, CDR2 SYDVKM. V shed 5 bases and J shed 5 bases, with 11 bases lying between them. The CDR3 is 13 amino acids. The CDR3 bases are TGTGCCAGCAGTCTTCAAACGGGAGATACGCAGTATTTT. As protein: CASSLQTGDTQYF.

CDR3 sequence (DNA): TGTGCCAGCACTCGGGGGGGTCCTGGAGATACGCAGTATTTT. Translating it yields CASTRGGPGDTQYF. The V and J genes are TRBV6-5 and TRBJ2-3; 8 positions agree with TRBD2. Germline V gene data show CDR1 as MNHEY and CDR2 as SVGAGI. V dropped 7 bases and J dropped 5; count of bases not matched to a gene: 8. The CDR3 loop spans 14 amino acids.

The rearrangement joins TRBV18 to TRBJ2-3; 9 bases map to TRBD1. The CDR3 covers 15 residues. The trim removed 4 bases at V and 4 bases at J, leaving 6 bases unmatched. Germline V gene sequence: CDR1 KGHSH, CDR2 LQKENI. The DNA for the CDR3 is TGTGCCAGCTCACTTACAGGGGGCGACGCAGATACGCAGTATTTT. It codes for CASSLTGGDADTQYF.

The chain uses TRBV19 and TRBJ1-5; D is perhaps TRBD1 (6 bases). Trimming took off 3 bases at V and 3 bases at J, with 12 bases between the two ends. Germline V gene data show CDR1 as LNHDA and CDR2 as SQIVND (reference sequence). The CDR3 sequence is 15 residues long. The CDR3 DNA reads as TGTGCCAGTAGTATCCTGGACAGAGACAATCAGCCCCAGCATTTT. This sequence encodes CASSILDRDNQPQHF.

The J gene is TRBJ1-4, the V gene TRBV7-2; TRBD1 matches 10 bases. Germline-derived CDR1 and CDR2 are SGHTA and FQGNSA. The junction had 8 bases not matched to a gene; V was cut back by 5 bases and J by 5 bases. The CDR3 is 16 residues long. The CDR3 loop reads CASSLGDRGRNEKLFF. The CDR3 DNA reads TGTGCCAGCAGCCTCGGGGACAGGGGAAGGAATGAAAAACTGTTTTTT.